The 15 T cell receptor beta chains reported below all come from one sample, sequenced in a study of OX40 agonist ivuxolimab in advanced cancers. The library was prepared using the immunoSEQ multiplex PCR assay. Not all clones reach the TCRdb copy of this immuneACCESS table, which keeps in-frame sequences only. Checked studies attribute under half of the gap to unresolved V genes and leave the rest unexplained. The table for this sample lists about 48,000 clones; around 90% of them were counted only once. Jointly, the top ten make up roughly 43% of the sample. This specimen was CD4+ or CD8+ T cells sorted from blood, taken in a trial of the OX40 agonist ivuxolimab. These receptors originate from an adult with an advanced solid tumor such as melanoma, head and neck, liver or kidney cancer.

The chain joins TRBV19 to TRBJ1-1; tentatively, D is TRBD1 (5 bases). CDR1 is LNHDA and CDR2 is SQIVND in the germline V gene (reference sequence). With 4 bases removed from V and 5 bases from J, the gap between germline ends came to 11 bases. This CDR3 region has 13 residues. CDR3 DNA sequence: TGTGCCAGTAGTAGGGGGGGGGTAACTGAAGCTTTCTTT. This translates into CASSRGGVTEAFF.

V usage is TRBV5-6 and J usage is TRBJ1-5; TRBD1 matches at 7 bases. The junction had 3 bases not matched to a gene; V was cut back by 3 bases and J by 0 bases. Germline V gene data show CDR1 as SGHDT and CDR2 as YYEEEE. The CDR3 loop spans 15 amino acids. CDR3 nucleotides: TGTGCCAGCAGCTCAGGGACAGTTAGCAATCAGCCCCAGCATTTT. It is translated as CASSSGTVSNQPQHF. The full variable domain, in which reference TRBV5-6 and TRBJ1-5 provide the parts outside the CDR3, is DAGVTQSPTHLIKTRGQQVTLRCSPKSGHDTVSWYQQALGQGPQFIFQYYEEEERQRGNFPDRFSGHQFPNYSSELNVNALLLGDSALYLCASSSGTVSNQPQHFGDGTRLSIL.

This clone is a singleton in its sample. The chain uses TRBV5-4 and TRBJ2-7; D uncertain. Germline values: CDR1 SGHNT, CDR2 YYREEE (reference sequence). The length of the CDR3 is 11 residues. V gave up 4 bases and J gave up 1 base, with 3 bases separating them. The CDR3 is CASSGSYEQYF. In DNA, the CDR3 is TGTGCCAGCAGCGGATCCTACGAGCAGTACTTC.

This clone was recorded only once. J is TRBJ2-3 and V is TRBV27, with 11 bases fitting TRBD2. The V gene's germline CDR1 is MNHEY and CDR2 SMNVEV (reference sequence). The CDR3 contains 15 residues. Trimming at V came to 4 bases and at J to 6 bases, leaving 6 bases not matched to a gene. The CDR3 spells CASSYGTSGGDTQYF. In DNA form, the CDR3 reads TGTGCCAGCAGTTACGGGACTAGCGGAGGGGATACGCAGTATTTT.

This sequence joins TRBV7-9 and TRBJ2-7, with TRBD1 as a possible D gene (6 bases). This CDR3 region has 14 residues. Germline CDR1 is SEHNR and CDR2 is FQNEAQ (reference sequence). Trimming pared 5 bases from V and 2 bases from J, leaving 13 bases between. CDR3 residues: CASSARQAPYEQYF. The CDR3 region has the DNA TGTGCCAGCAGCGCCCGACAGGCGCCCTACGAGCAGTACTTC.

The chain joins TRBV30 to TRBJ2-7, with D possibly being TRBD2 (5 bases). The germline V gene encodes CDR1 GTSNPN and CDR2 SVGIG (reference sequence). The length of the CDR3 is 14 residues. Trimming pared 0 bases from V and 4 bases from J, leaving 13 bases between. The CDR3 sequence: CAWSVYQRGYEQYF. CDR3 DNA sequence: TGTGCCTGGAGTGTATACCAGCGCGGGTACGAGCAGTACTTC.

This clone has a handful of counts. This chain uses TRBV6-6 with TRBJ2-7; TRBD2 might be the D (5 bases). The germline V gene encodes CDR1 MNHNY and CDR2 SVGAGI (reference sequence). V lost 2 bases and J lost 1, with 6 bases in between. This CDR3 has 13 amino acids. CDR3 in amino acids: CASSYGESYEQYF. CDR3 DNA: TGTGCCAGCAGTTACGGGGAGTCCTACGAGCAGTACTTC.

This clone has just one count. This chain's CDR3 is CATNPMNTEAFF. The CDR3 DNA reads TGTGCCACCAACCCTATGAACACTGAAGCTTTCTTT. The chain couples TRBV19 to TRBJ1-1; D is ambiguous. Trimming removed 10 bases from V and 0 bases from J, with 9 bases in between. Per the germline V gene, CDR1 is LNHDA and CDR2 is SQIVND (reference sequence). The CDR3 runs 12 residues.

V gene TRBV11-2 combines with J gene TRBJ1-5; D ambiguous. The CDR3 is 17 residues long. The germline V gene encodes CDR1 SGHAT and CDR2 FQNNGV. Trimming stripped 0 bases from V and 0 bases from J, with 12 bases between. The CDR3 DNA follows: TGTGCCAGCAGCTTAGATCACCAGAGACATAGCAATCAGCCCCAGCATTTT. Protein sequence: CASSLDHQRHSNQPQHF.

The V and J genes are TRBV6-1 and TRBJ2-7; D possibly corresponds to TRBD1 (5 bases). The CDR3 totals 15 residues. Deletions cut 1 base from V and 2 bases from J, with 12 bases between. In germline, CDR1 is MNHNS, CDR2 SASEGT. The CDR3 is CASSEVDRLAYEQYF. In DNA, the CDR3 is TGTGCCAGCAGTGAAGTCGACAGATTGGCCTACGAGCAGTACTTC.

In its sample, this clone was seen once. This chain links TRBV30 with TRBJ2-5, with D tentatively TRBD1 (6 bases). The ends were cut back, 3 bases at V and 5 bases at J, with 10 bases in the middle. The CDR3 is 12 amino acids. The germline V gene has CDR1 GTSNPN and CDR2 SVGIG (reference sequence). CDR3 bases: TGTGCCTGGAGCCTCAGGGGTGAGACCCAGTACTTC. Amino acids: CAWSLRGETQYF.

The chain employs TRBV27 and TRBJ2-7; D is perhaps TRBD2 (5 bases). This CDR3 is built from 13 residues. Trimming pared 3 bases from V and 3 bases from J, leaving 9 bases between. CDR1 MNHEY and CDR2 SMNVEV come from the germline V gene (reference sequence). The CDR3 loop is CASSFGLNYEQYF. The CDR3 coding sequence is TGTGCCAGCAGTTTTGGACTGAACTACGAGCAGTACTTC.

The genes are TRBV6-5 and TRBJ1-4, with D possibly matching TRBD1 (6 bases). The germline V gene encodes CDR1 MNHEY and CDR2 SVGAGI. The CDR3 has 11 residues. Between the trimmed V and J ends, which lost 6 bases and 8 bases, there was a span of 7 bases. CDR3 region: CASRRGEKLFF. The CDR3 DNA reads TGTGCCAGCAGGAGGGGGGAAAAACTGTTTTTT.

The chain couples TRBV11-2 to TRBJ1-2, with D maybe TRBD1 (5 bases). This CDR3 has 14 residues. Trimming shortened V by 1 base and J by 4 bases, and 10 bases separated the two germline ends. Germline assignment: CDR1 SGHAT and CDR2 FQNNGV. The CDR3 here is CASSLGGTVYGYTF. CDR3 DNA: TGTGCCAGCAGCTTAGGGGGGACGGTCTATGGCTACACCTTC.

The V call is TRBV7-6, the J call TRBJ2-5, with a possible D match to TRBD2 (6 bases). CDR1 is SGHVS, CDR2 FNYEAQ, per germline. CDR3 length equals 15 residues. V was cut by 3 bases and J by 0 bases, with 11 bases left in between. CDR3: CASSLWRGDQETQYF. In DNA, the CDR3 is TGTGCCAGCAGCTTGTGGAGGGGTGACCAAGAGACCCAGTACTTC.